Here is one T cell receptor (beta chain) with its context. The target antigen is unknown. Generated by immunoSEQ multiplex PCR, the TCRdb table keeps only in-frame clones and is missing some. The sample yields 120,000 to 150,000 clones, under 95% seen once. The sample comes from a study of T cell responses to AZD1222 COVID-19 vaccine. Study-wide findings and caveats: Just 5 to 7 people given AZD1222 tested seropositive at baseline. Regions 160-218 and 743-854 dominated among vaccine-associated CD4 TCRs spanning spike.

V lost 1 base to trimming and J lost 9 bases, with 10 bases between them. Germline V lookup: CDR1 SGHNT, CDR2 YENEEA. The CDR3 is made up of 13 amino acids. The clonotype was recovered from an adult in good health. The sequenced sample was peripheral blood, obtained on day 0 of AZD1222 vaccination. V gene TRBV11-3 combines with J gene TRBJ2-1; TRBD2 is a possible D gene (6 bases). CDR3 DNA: TGTGCCAGCAGCTTAGTACGCGGGGTTGAGCAGTTCTTC. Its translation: CASSLVRGVEQFF. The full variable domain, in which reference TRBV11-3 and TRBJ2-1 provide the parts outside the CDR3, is EAGVVQSPRYKIIEKKQPVAFWCNPISGHNTLYWYLQNLGQGPELLIRYENEEAVDDSQLPKDRFSAERLKGVDSTLKIQPAELGDSAVYLCASSLVRGVEQFFGPGTRLTVL.